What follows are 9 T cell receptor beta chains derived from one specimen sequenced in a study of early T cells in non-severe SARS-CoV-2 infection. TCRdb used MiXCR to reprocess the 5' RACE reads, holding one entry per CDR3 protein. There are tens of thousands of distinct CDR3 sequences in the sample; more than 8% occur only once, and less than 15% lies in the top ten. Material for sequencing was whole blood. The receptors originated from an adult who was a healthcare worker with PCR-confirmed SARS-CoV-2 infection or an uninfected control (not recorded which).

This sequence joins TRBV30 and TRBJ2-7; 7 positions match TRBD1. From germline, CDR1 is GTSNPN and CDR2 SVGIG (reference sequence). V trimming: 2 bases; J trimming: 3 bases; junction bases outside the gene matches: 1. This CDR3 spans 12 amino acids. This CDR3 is CAWSTGVYEQYF. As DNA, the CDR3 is TGTGCCTGGAGTACAGGGGTCTACGAGCAGTACTTC. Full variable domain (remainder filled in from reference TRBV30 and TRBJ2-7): SQTIHQWPATLVQPVGSPLSLECTVEGTSNPNLYWYRQAAGRGLQLLFYSVGIGQISSEVPQNLSASRPQDRQFILSSKKLLLSDSGFYLCAWSTGVYEQYFGPGTRLTVT.

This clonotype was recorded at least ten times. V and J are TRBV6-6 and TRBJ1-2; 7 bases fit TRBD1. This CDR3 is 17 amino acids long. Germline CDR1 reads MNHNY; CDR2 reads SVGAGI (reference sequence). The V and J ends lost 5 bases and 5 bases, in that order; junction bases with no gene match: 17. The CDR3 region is CASSDVTGTVLEYGYTF. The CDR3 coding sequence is TGTGCCAGCAGTGACGTGACAGGGACGGTTTTAGAGTATGGCTACACCTTC.

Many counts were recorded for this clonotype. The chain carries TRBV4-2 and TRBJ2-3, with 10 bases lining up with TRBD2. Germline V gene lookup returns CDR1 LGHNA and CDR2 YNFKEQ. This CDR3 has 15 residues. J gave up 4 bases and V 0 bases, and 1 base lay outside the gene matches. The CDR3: CASSQEAGGPDTQYF. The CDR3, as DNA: TGTGCCAGCAGCCAAGAAGCGGGGGGGCCAGATACGCAGTATTTT.

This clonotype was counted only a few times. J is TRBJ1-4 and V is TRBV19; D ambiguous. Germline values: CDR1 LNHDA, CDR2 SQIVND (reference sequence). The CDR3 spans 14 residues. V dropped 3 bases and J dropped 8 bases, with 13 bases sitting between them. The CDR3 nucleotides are TGTGCCAGTAGTATGGGCCTCCAAGGGGAAAAACTGTTTTTT. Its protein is CASSMGLQGEKLFF.

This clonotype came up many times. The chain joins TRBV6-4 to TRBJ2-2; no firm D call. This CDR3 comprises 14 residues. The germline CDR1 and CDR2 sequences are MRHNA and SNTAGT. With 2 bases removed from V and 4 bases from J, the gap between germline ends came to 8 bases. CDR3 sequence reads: CASSDGQTTGELFF. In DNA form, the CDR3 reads TGTGCCAGCAGTGACGGTCAAACCACCGGGGAGCTGTTTTTT.

CDR3 loop: CSVSGWGAHNEQFF. CDR3 nucleotide sequence: TGCAGCGTGTCGGGCTGGGGGGCACACAATGAGCAGTTCTTC. J is TRBJ2-1 and V is TRBV29-1; D tentatively reads TRBD1 or TRBD2 (6 bases each). Germline V CDR1 and CDR2: SQVTM, ANQGSEA. Trimming left V 6 bases short and J 5 bases short, with 17 bases between. This CDR3 contains 14 residues.

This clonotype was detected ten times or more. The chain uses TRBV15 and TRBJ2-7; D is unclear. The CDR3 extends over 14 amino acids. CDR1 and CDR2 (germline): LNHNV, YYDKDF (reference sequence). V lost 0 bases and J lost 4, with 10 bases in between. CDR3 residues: CATSRDRFIYEQYF. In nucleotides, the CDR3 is TGTGCCACCAGCAGAGACCGTTTTATATACGAGCAGTACTTC.

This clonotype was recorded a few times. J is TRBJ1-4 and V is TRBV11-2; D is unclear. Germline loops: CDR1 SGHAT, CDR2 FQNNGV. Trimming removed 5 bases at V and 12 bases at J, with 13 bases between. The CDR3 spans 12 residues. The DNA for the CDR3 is TGTGCCAGCAGCATAGGACCGTTAGAACTGTTTTTT. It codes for CASSIGPLELFF. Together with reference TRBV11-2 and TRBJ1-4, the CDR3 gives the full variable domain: EAGVAQSPRYKIIEKRQSVAFWCNPISGHATLYWYQQILGQGPKLLIQFQNNGVVDDSQLPKDRFSAERLKGVDSTLKIQPAKLEDSAVYLCASSIGPLELFFGSGTQLSVL.

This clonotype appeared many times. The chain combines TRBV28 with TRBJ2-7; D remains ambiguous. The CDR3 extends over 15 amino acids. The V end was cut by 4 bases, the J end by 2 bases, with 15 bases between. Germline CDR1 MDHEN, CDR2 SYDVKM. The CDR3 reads CASSSPSSGTYEQYF. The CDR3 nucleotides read TGTGCCAGCAGTTCCCCCAGTAGTGGGACCTACGAGCAGTACTTC.